Shown below are 30 T cell receptor beta chains from a single sample sequenced in a study of blood T cell repertoires in COVID-19. Clones were sequenced by immunoSEQ multiplex PCR, and TCRdb holds only the in-frame ones, with some missing. The sample holds hundreds of thousands of clones; 87% are singletons and the top ten take less than 1.6%. Material for sequencing was peripheral blood. The receptors shown here come from a woman between 35 and 50 years old who had recovered from COVID-19.

The chain combines TRBV6-5 with TRBJ2-7; 9 nucleotides match TRBD1. Germline trimming cut 2 bases from V and 1 base from J; bases unmatched to any gene: 6. CDR1 is MNHEY and CDR2 is SVGAGI in the germline V gene. The CDR3 consists of 16 residues. CDR3 sequence (DNA): TGTGCCAGCAGTTACGCCGGGACAGGGATGTCCTACGAGCAGTACTTC. It yields the protein CASSYAGTGMSYEQYF.

This CDR3 is CASTRTSGIQTQYF. CDR3 coding DNA: TGTGCCAGCACGAGGACTAGCGGGATCCAGACCCAGTACTTC. The rearrangement joins TRBV2 to TRBJ2-5; TRBD2 matches 12 bases. There are 14 residues in the CDR3. V lost 7 bases and J lost 6; bases outside the gene matches: 6. In germline, CDR1 is SNHLY, CDR2 FYNNEI.

The chain joins TRBV27 to TRBJ1-6; no clear D. Looked up from germline, CDR1 is MNHEY and CDR2 is SMNVEV (reference sequence). There are 15 residues in the CDR3. The V gene lost 2 bases and the J gene lost 2 bases, with 7 bases spanning the gap. CDR3 coding DNA: TGTGCCAGCAGTTTAAGGAGTCCCTATAATTCACCCCTCCACTTT. Translated, it gives CASSLRSPYNSPLHF.

This chain joins TRBV20-1 and TRBJ1-2; TRBD1 is a possible D gene (5 bases). The CDR3 loop spans 13 amino acids. Trimming pared 3 bases from V and 2 bases from J, leaving 10 bases between. Germline values: CDR1 DFQATT, CDR2 SNEGSKA (reference sequence). The CDR3 loop reads CSASSRENYGYTF. The CDR3 bases are TGCAGTGCTAGTTCCAGGGAAAACTATGGCTACACCTTC.

The gene calls are TRBV19 and TRBJ2-2, with 7 bases fitting TRBD1. Germline trimming cut 5 bases from V and 7 bases from J; bases unmatched to any gene: 16. CDR1 is LNHDA, CDR2 SQIVND, per germline (reference sequence). The CDR3 loop spans 17 amino acids. The CDR3 is CASSPGQALLNVGELFF. CDR3 nucleotides: TGTGCCAGTAGTCCCGGACAGGCCCTATTGAATGTCGGGGAGCTGTTTTTT.

The chain uses TRBV5-6 and TRBJ1-2, with TRBD1 as a possible D gene (6 bases). The CDR3 has 13 amino acids. Germline-derived CDR1 and CDR2 are SGHDT and YYEEEE. V was trimmed by 1 base and J by 4 bases, leaving 8 bases between them. The CDR3 is CASSLQQGYGYTF. In nucleotides, the CDR3 is TGTGCCAGCAGCTTGCAACAGGGCTATGGCTACACCTTC.

The chain combines TRBV7-2 with TRBJ2-1; TRBD2 agrees at 11 bases. CDR1 is SGHTA and CDR2 is FQGNSA in the germline V gene. Germline trimming cut 5 bases from V and 12 bases from J; bases unmatched to any gene: 9. The CDR3 totals 14 residues. The DNA for the CDR3 is TGTGCCAGCAGCGGCTATAGCGGGGGGGCCGCGCAGTTCTTC. It specifies CASSGYSGGAAQFF.

This chain uses TRBV11-3 with TRBJ2-3; D remains ambiguous. The CDR3 covers 12 residues. Trimming left V 6 bases short and J 8 bases short, with 12 bases between. Germline CDR1 SGHNT, CDR2 YENEEA. This CDR3 is CASSPPHGTQYF. The CDR3 DNA reads as TGTGCCAGCAGTCCGCCCCACGGTACGCAGTATTTT. The variable domain in full, completed from reference TRBV11-3 and TRBJ2-3, reads EAGVVQSPRYKIIEKKQPVAFWCNPISGHNTLYWYLQNLGQGPELLIRYENEEAVDDSQLPKDRFSAERLKGVDSTLKIQPAELGDSAVYLCASSPPHGTQYFGPGTRLTVL.

The DNA of the CDR3 is TGTGCCAGCAGCTTGGGACAGGGGGCCGGGGAGCAGTACTTC. The encoded protein is CASSLGQGAGEQYF. The chain links TRBV7-9 to TRBJ2-7, with TRBD1 identical over 12 bases. From germline, CDR1 is SEHNR and CDR2 FQNEAQ (reference sequence). The trim removed 3 bases at V and 7 bases at J, leaving 4 bases unmatched. This CDR3 has 14 amino acids.

The sample holds a few counts of this clone. The rearrangement uses TRBV19 and TRBJ1-6, with 7 bases identical to TRBD1. Unmatched junction bases numbered 24, after V lost 6 bases and J lost 7 bases. Looked up from germline, CDR1 is LNHDA and CDR2 is SQIVND (reference sequence). The CDR3 runs to 20 residues. Here the CDR3 reads CASSYLTGAGMAPANSPLHF. Written as DNA, the CDR3 is TGTGCCAGTAGCTATCTTACAGGGGCGGGAATGGCCCCAGCGAATTCACCCCTCCACTTT.

This clone was observed once. V and J are TRBV5-1 and TRBJ2-3; 14 nucleotides agree with TRBD2. From germline, CDR1 is SGHRS and CDR2 YFSETQ. V was clipped by 4 bases and J by 6 bases; unmatched bases: 10. There are 17 residues in the CDR3. CDR3 in amino acids: CASSTGTSGRGGDTQYF. The CDR3 DNA follows: TGCGCCAGCAGCACCGGGACTAGCGGGAGAGGGGGTGATACGCAGTATTTT.

The genes are TRBV7-2 and TRBJ1-2, with 7 bases lining up with TRBD1. The CDR3 consists of 15 residues. Germline CDR1 and CDR2: SGHTA and FQGNSA. Trimming took 4 bases from V and 2 from J; bases not matched to a gene: 7. The CDR3 nucleotides are TGTGCCAGCAGCTCAAGACAGGGTGGGAACTATGGCTACACCTTC. This sequence encodes CASSSRQGGNYGYTF.

The V call is TRBV6-6, the J call TRBJ1-2, with a tentative D call TRBD1 (5 bases). From germline, CDR1 is MNHNY and CDR2 SVGAGI (reference sequence). The CDR3 totals 15 residues. Trimming left V 2 bases short and J 1 base short, with 11 bases between. The CDR3 bases are TGTGCCAGCAGTTACAGGCGGGACTTTAACTATGGCTACACCTTC. Translating gives CASSYRRDFNYGYTF.

The chain is built from TRBV7-3 and TRBJ2-3; D is possibly TRBD2 (6 bases). Germline CDR1 is SGHTA and CDR2 is FQGTGA. Trimming pared 5 bases from V and 3 bases from J, leaving 12 bases between. This CDR3 is built from 14 residues. CDR3 DNA: TGTGCCAGCAGCCTCGTGGGGGGTACAGATACGCAGTATTTT. This translates into CASSLVGGTDTQYF.

As DNA, the CDR3 is TGTGCCAGCAGCCAGGGGGCCGGACAGCCCCAGCATTTT. It codes for CASSQGAGQPQHF. The rearrangement uses TRBV7-2 and TRBJ1-5; 8 nucleotides line up with TRBD1. The CDR3 totals 13 residues. The germline gives CDR1 SGHTA, CDR2 FQGNSA. V trimming: 5 bases; J trimming: 7 bases; junction bases outside the gene matches: 4. Full variable domain (missing parts from reference TRBV7-2 and TRBJ1-5): GAGVSQSPSNKVTEKGKDVELRCDPISGHTALYWYRQSLGQGLEFLIYFQGNSAPDKSGLPSDRFSAERTGGSVSTLTIQRTQQEDSAVYLCASSQGAGQPQHFGDGTRLSIL.

This chain joins TRBV7-6 and TRBJ2-7, with 8 bases identical to TRBD2. The V gene's germline CDR1 is SGHVS and CDR2 FNYEAQ. The J segment lost 2 bases and the V segment lost 5 bases, leaving 8 bases of the junction unmatched. The length of the CDR3 is 15 residues. CDR3 in amino acids: CASSPDRGGTYEQYF. The CDR3 DNA is TGTGCCAGCAGCCCAGACCGCGGGGGGACCTACGAGCAGTACTTC.

The chain has TRBV10-3 and TRBJ2-7; TRBD2 is a possible D gene (7 bases). CDR1 is ENHRY, CDR2 SYGVKD, per germline. This CDR3 has 14 amino acids. The V end was cut by 6 bases, the J end by 3 bases, with 15 bases between. The CDR3: CAISEWGGGYEQYF. CDR3 nucleotides: TGTGCCATCAGCGAATGGGGGGGCGGCTACGAGCAGTACTTC.

This clone was recorded only once. The V gene is TRBV24-1, the J gene TRBJ2-3; D unresolved. Trimming left V 3 bases short and J 1 base short, with 7 bases between. CDR3 length: 14 amino acids. CDR1 KGHDR and CDR2 SFDVKD come from the germline V gene. The CDR3 sequence: CATSDRRGTDTQYF. The CDR3 DNA is TGTGCCACCAGTGATCGTCGGGGCACAGATACGCAGTATTTT.

The J gene is TRBJ1-1, the V gene TRBV7-3; D may be TRBD1 (5 bases). The CDR3 is 14 amino acids. V lost 2 bases to trimming and J lost 4 bases, with 11 bases between them. Germline CDR1 and CDR2: SGHTA and FQGTGA. This CDR3 is CASSLGGLSTEAFF. CDR3 DNA sequence: TGTGCCAGCAGCTTAGGGGGGTTAAGCACTGAAGCTTTCTTT.

The chain links TRBV5-4 to TRBJ2-3; 8 bases match TRBD2. CDR3 length: 16 residues. With V trimmed by 2 bases and J by 0 bases, 5 bases remained unmatched. Germline V CDR1 and CDR2: SGHNT, YYREEE (reference sequence). CDR3 sequence (DNA): TGTGCCAGCAGCTTATCGGCGGGGGGAAGCACAGATACGCAGTATTTT. Translation: CASSLSAGGSTDTQYF.

The genes are TRBV29-1 and TRBJ1-1; no definite D call. Germline CDR1 and CDR2: SQVTM and ANQGSEA. With 0 bases removed from V and 4 bases from J, the gap between germline ends came to 15 bases. The CDR3 totals 15 residues. The CDR3 loop reads CSVEDEVLYGTEAFF. CDR3 sequence (DNA): TGCAGCGTTGAAGATGAGGTGCTGTATGGCACTGAAGCTTTCTTT.

The chain carries TRBV5-1 and TRBJ2-1, with 11 bases lining up with TRBD2. The CDR3 runs 15 residues. Germline values: CDR1 SGHRS, CDR2 YFSETQ. V dropped 4 bases and J dropped 5; count of bases not matched to a gene: 5. CDR3 region: CASSRASGGNNEQFF. The CDR3 nucleotides read TGCGCCAGCAGCAGAGCTAGCGGGGGGAACAATGAGCAGTTCTTC. Filled out from reference TRBV5-1 and TRBJ2-1, the complete variable domain reads KAGVTQTPRYLIKTRGQQVTLSCSPISGHRSVSWYQQTPGQGLQFLFEYFSETQRNKGNFPGRFSGRQFSNSRSEMNVSTLELGDSALYLCASSRASGGNNEQFFGPGTRLTVL.

This rearrangement joins TRBV6-2 or TRBV6-3 to TRBJ2-3; D is unresolved. Trimming cost V 6 bases and J 6 bases, with 10 bases left between them. The CDR3 spans 12 residues. CDR1 is MNHEY, CDR2 SVGEGT, per germline. CDR3 nucleotides: TGTGCCAGCAGCCCTCGTATGGATACGCAGTATTTT. The encoded protein is CASSPRMDTQYF.

This sequence joins TRBV14 and TRBJ1-2, with D hard to call. The CDR3 runs to 13 residues. V lost 1 base and J 4 bases, leaving 7 bases between the germline ends. Germline V CDR1 and CDR2: SGHDN, FVKESK. This chain's CDR3 is CASSQGVLYGYTF. DNA for the CDR3: TGTGCCAGCAGCCAAGGAGTTCTCTATGGCTACACCTTC.

The V gene is TRBV6-4, the J gene TRBJ1-2, with TRBD1 matching 9 bases. This CDR3 contains 13 residues. Germline CDR1 is MRHNA and CDR2 is SNTAGT. The V gene end was trimmed by 3 bases and the J gene end by 8 bases; junction bases not matched to a gene: 4. DNA of the CDR3: TGTGCCAGCAGTGATAGGGACAGGGTGGGCTACACCTTC. Translated: CASSDRDRVGYTF.

The V gene is TRBV24-1, the J gene TRBJ2-3; 8 bases line up with TRBD1. Trimming removed 10 bases from V and 5 bases from J; junction bases left unmatched: 7. The germline V gene encodes CDR1 KGHDR and CDR2 SFDVKD. The CDR3 has 13 residues. The DNA of the CDR3 is TGTGCCACAGGGACAGGCTCAGGAGATACGCAGTATTTT. Residues: CATGTGSGDTQYF.

The chain combines TRBV3-1 (or the pseudogene TRBV3-2) with TRBJ1-5; 7 bases map to TRBD1. CDR3 length: 17 residues. V gave up 0 bases and J gave up 5 bases; unmatched junction bases: 10. Germline loops: CDR1 LGHDT, CDR2 YNNKEL (reference sequence). CDR3 protein: CASSQDVEKGADQPQHF. CDR3 nucleotide sequence: TGTGCCAGCAGCCAAGACGTAGAAAAGGGGGCGGATCAGCCCCAGCATTTT.

The chain combines TRBV5-8 with TRBJ2-1; 9 bases are a match to TRBD2. The CDR3 runs to 14 residues. After removal of 2 bases from V and 12 bases from J, the junction contained 9 bases not matched to a gene. CDR1 and CDR2 (germline): SGHTS, YDEGEE. CDR3 nucleotide sequence: TGTGCCAGCAGCTTAGCGGGGGGCTCTTCCGCGCAGTTCTTC. This sequence encodes CASSLAGGSSAQFF.

The chain uses TRBV2 and TRBJ2-3; 11 bases are shared with TRBD2. V lost 7 bases to trimming and J lost 6 bases; unmatched junction nucleotides: 6. Germline V gives CDR1 SNHLY, CDR2 FYNNEI. CDR3 size: 14 residues. CDR3 in DNA: TGTGCCAGCAATCTAGCGGGGGGTGGTGATACGCAGTATTTT. Amino acid sequence: CASNLAGGGDTQYF.

The chain is built from TRBV12-3 or TRBV12-4 and TRBJ2-3, with no clear D. V lost 10 bases and J 4 bases, leaving 6 bases between the germline ends. The CDR3 contains 10 residues. CDR3 protein: CATLADTQYF. CDR3 in DNA: TGTGCCACCCTAGCAGATACGCAGTATTTT.